This T cell receptor (beta chain) was obtained from a study of CD8 T cells in ankylosing spondylitis. J was trimmed by 2 bases and V by 5 bases; bases with no gene match: 9. The CDR3 contains 18 residues. Germline CDR1 reads PRHDT; CDR2 reads FYEKMQ (reference sequence). TCRdb ran MiXCR on the 5' RACE reads and lists one entry per CDR3 protein. The table shows tens of thousands of distinct CDR3 sequences, with around 26% occurring only once. Details on this clonotype: Its antigen is not known.

Findings and limits, study-wide: The authors found the disease-linked clones to be CD8+ and relatively rare in peripheral blood. Characteristic of ankylosing spondylitis blood, it appeared, was a TCR beta motif comprising several highly homologous variants. Disease-linked clones were reportedly significantly enriched in matched ankylosing spondylitis synovial fluid. Past research had described some motif variants in reactive arthritis synovial fluid and blood.

The TCR originated in a male donor with ankylosing spondylitis or in good health (not recorded which). Source material: blood, either unsorted or a sorted T cell fraction (not recorded which). The chain combines TRBV13 with TRBJ2-2, with 12 bases identical to TRBD1. This chain's CDR3 is CASSRYRDRGLNTGELFF. The CDR3 DNA reads TGTGCCAGCAGCCGATACCGGGACAGGGGGCTCAACACCGGGGAGCTGTTTTTT.